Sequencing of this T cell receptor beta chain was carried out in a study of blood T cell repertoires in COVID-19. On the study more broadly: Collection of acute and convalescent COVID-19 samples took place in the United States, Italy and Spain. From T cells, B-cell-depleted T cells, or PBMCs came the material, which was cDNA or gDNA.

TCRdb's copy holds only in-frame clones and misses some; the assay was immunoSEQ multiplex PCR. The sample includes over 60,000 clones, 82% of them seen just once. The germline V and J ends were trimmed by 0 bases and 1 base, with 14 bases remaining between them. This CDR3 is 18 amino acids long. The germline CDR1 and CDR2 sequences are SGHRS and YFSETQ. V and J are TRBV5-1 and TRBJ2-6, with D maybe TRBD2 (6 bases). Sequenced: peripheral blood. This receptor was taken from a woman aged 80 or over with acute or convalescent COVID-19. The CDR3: CASSLAGTAASGANVLTF. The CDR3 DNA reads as TGCGCCAGCAGCTTGGCCGGGACTGCTGCGTCTGGGGCCAACGTCCTGACTTTC.